Following are 16 T cell receptor beta chains from one sample sequenced in a study of T cell repertoires in cytomegalovirus infection (dated by TCRdb to the late 2010s). Instrument used: Illumina HiSeq 1500. Using fastp trimming at Q25 and MiXCR clonotype assembly, TCRdb reanalyzed the public sequencing data and kept in-frame beta chains. CDR3 protein sequences are deduplicated, and each keeps its most common genes and DNA. Here the sample has 350,000 to 450,000 distinct CDR3 sequences; less than 20% occur a single time. The biggest ten clones account for around 8.6% of the sample. The sample comprised PBMCs. These receptors were collected from a human donor in good health (CMV status not recorded). Some clones in this sample may be carry-over from other donors' samples.

This chain links TRBV27 with TRBJ1-5; D perhaps matches TRBD1 (5 bases). The CDR3 is 13 residues long. Trimming removed 6 bases at V and 7 bases at J, with 13 bases between. Germline CDR1 MNHEY, CDR2 SMNVEV (reference sequence). CDR3 in amino acids: CASRLGGGQPQHF. The DNA of the CDR3 is TGTGCCAGCAGACTTGGGGGTGGCCAGCCCCAGCATTTT.

This clonotype has ten or more counts. The chain uses TRBV6-2 or TRBV6-3 and TRBJ2-1; no firm D call. Trimming stripped 10 bases from V and 1 base from J, with 17 bases between. CDR3 length: 15 amino acids. Germline V gives CDR1 MNHEY, CDR2 SVGEGT. The CDR3 nucleotides are TGTGCCACCCTTTCCCCCCTTCGGTCCTACAATGAGCAGTTCTTC. It translates to CATLSPLRSYNEQFF.

This clonotype was picked up many times. The V and J genes are TRBV6-7 and TRBJ1-2; D might be TRBD1 (6 bases). TRBV6-7 belongs to the ORF category, with a function that is uncertain. The CDR3 runs to 13 residues. Trimming removed 6 bases at V and 6 bases at J, with 14 bases between. Written as DNA, the CDR3 is TGTGCCAGCAGGCAACAGGGTTCGGATGGCTACACCTTC. This gives the protein CASRQQGSDGYTF.

The sample holds a few counts of this clonotype. V usage is TRBV27 and J usage is TRBJ1-2; D perhaps matches TRBD1 (5 bases). Trimming pared 2 bases from V and 4 bases from J, leaving 11 bases between. The CDR3 covers 14 residues. Germline V gives CDR1 MNHEY, CDR2 SMNVEV (reference sequence). The CDR3 region has the DNA TGTGCCAGCAGTTTAACCGGGGCACTCTATGGCTACACCTTC. Its translation is CASSLTGALYGYTF.

This clonotype was detected many times. This rearrangement joins TRBV10-3 to TRBJ2-3, with TRBD2 matching over 7 bases. CDR1 is ENHRY, CDR2 SYGVKD, per germline. The CDR3 loop spans 16 amino acids. Trimming removed 10 bases from V and 5 bases from J; junction bases left unmatched: 18. This CDR3 is CATQAPPSGKEDTQYF. The CDR3 nucleotides read TGTGCCACCCAGGCCCCACCGAGCGGGAAAGAAGATACGCAGTATTTT.

The chain has TRBV7-9 and TRBJ2-5; D may be TRBD1 (6 bases). Per germline, CDR1 SEHNR and CDR2 FQNEAQ (reference sequence). V lost 6 bases, J lost 1 base, and 18 bases lay in between. The CDR3 is 16 amino acids. CDR3 loop: CASSSWHRETQETQYF. The CDR3 DNA sequence: TGTGCCAGCAGTTCCTGGCACAGGGAAACCCAAGAGACCCAGTACTTC.

The sample holds one count of this clonotype. The gene calls are TRBV7-2 and TRBJ1-2, with 7 nucleotides matching TRBD1. J lost 1 base, V lost 6 bases, and 5 bases had no gene match. The CDR3 loop spans 14 amino acids. Germline V CDR1 and CDR2: SGHTA, FQGNSA. The CDR3 DNA reads as TGTGCCAGCAGACCTAACAGGGGTAACTATGGCTACACCTTC. Translated, it gives CASRPNRGNYGYTF. Full variable domain (remainder filled in from reference TRBV7-2 and TRBJ1-2): GAGVSQSPSNKVTEKGKDVELRCDPISGHTALYWYRQSLGQGLEFLIYFQGNSAPDKSGLPSDRFSAERTGGSVSTLTIQRTQQEDSAVYLCASRPNRGNYGYTFGSGTRLTVV.

The chain joins TRBV9 to TRBJ2-3; 7 bases are shared with TRBD1. From germline, CDR1 is SGDLS and CDR2 YYNGEE. Losses at the gene ends were 4 bases for V and 6 bases for J; bases not matched to a gene: 20. The CDR3 spans 18 residues. The CDR3 DNA reads as TGTGCCAGCAGCCCCCACAGGGGCCTTGCGAGAGACGCGGATACGCAGTATTTT. Its translation is CASSPHRGLARDADTQYF.

This clonotype has only a few counts. The J gene is TRBJ2-7, the V gene TRBV19; D might be TRBD1 (6 bases). The CDR3 loop spans 13 amino acids. With 5 bases removed from V and 4 bases from J, the gap between germline ends came to 12 bases. Germline assignment: CDR1 LNHDA and CDR2 SQIVND (reference sequence). The CDR3 nucleotides read TGTGCCAGTAGTCCCTACAGGGATTACGAGCAGTACTTC. Its protein product is CASSPYRDYEQYF.

This clonotype was recorded many times. V usage is TRBV7-2 and J usage is TRBJ1-5; D perhaps matches TRBD1 (5 bases). CDR1 and CDR2 from the germline V gene are SGHTA and FQGNSA. CDR3 length: 13 amino acids. Trimming stripped 5 bases from V and 6 bases from J, with 11 bases between. The CDR3 nucleotides are TGTGCCAGCAGCCAAGGGGCCGGTCAGCCCCAGCATTTT. Protein: CASSQGAGQPQHF.

The CDR3 here is CASSILAGRNEQFF. Written as DNA, the CDR3 is TGTGCCAGCAGTATTCTAGCAGGGCGCAATGAGCAGTTCTTC. V is TRBV28 and J is TRBJ2-1, with D perhaps given as TRBD1 or TRBD2 (5 bases each). Germline V CDR1 and CDR2: MDHEN, SYDVKM. V lost 5 bases and J lost 6, with 14 bases in between. The CDR3 is made up of 14 amino acids.

The sample holds many counts of this clonotype. The genes are TRBV4-2 and TRBJ2-1, with D tentatively TRBD2 (6 bases). From germline, CDR1 is LGHNA and CDR2 YNFKEQ. CDR3 length: 15 amino acids. The germline V and J ends were trimmed by 4 bases and 7 bases, with 17 bases remaining between them. DNA of the CDR3: TGTGCCAGCAGCCTCGCCGGGACTGGATTAAATGAGCAGTTCTTC. It encodes CASSLAGTGLNEQFF.

The chain has TRBV19 and TRBJ1-5; D unresolved. CDR3 length: 13 amino acids. Trimming removed 3 bases at V and 9 bases at J, with 12 bases between. Germline V gene data show CDR1 as LNHDA and CDR2 as SQIVND (reference sequence). CDR3 bases: TGTGCCAGTAGTATTGGAAAGGTTTCGCCCCAGCATTTT. Translation: CASSIGKVSPQHF.

This clonotype was recorded at least ten times. This chain uses TRBV7-9 with TRBJ2-3; D unresolved. The V gene's germline CDR1 is SEHNR and CDR2 FQNEAQ (reference sequence). V lost 5 bases and J 3 bases, leaving 3 bases between the germline ends. This CDR3 has 11 residues. CDR3 nucleotide sequence: TGTGCCAGCAGCGAAACAGATACGCAGTATTTT. It codes for CASSETDTQYF.

This clonotype was observed many times. The rearrangement joins TRBV6-5 to TRBJ2-1; 8 nucleotides align to TRBD1. CDR1 is MNHEY and CDR2 is SVGAGI in the germline V gene. V trimming: 0 bases; J trimming: 4 bases; junction bases outside the gene matches: 5. CDR3 size: 16 residues. CDR3 residues: CASSYSAGGGYNEQFF. DNA for the CDR3: TGTGCCAGCAGTTACTCGGCAGGGGGCGGGTACAATGAGCAGTTCTTC.

The gene calls are TRBV29-1 and TRBJ2-7; TRBD2 might be the D (5 bases). The CDR3 totals 12 residues. Germline lookup yields CDR1 SQVTM and CDR2 ANQGSEA. Trimming shortened V by 7 bases and J by 3 bases, and 13 bases separated the two germline ends. The CDR3 loop is CSGSGKNYEQYF. In DNA, the CDR3 is TGCAGCGGCTCCGGGAAAAACTACGAGCAGTACTTC.